This T cell receptor (beta chain) was observed in a study of T cell changes during pregnancy in multiple sclerosis. Sequenced by immunoSEQ multiplex PCR; TCRdb stores in-frame clones only, minus some. The data contain about 92,000 clones, roughly 92% of them singletons. The CDR3 consists of 15 residues. Germline V CDR1 and CDR2: MNHEY, SVGAGI. V was pared by 10 bases and J by 0 bases, with 19 bases between. This clone was seen a few times. J is TRBJ2-7 and V is TRBV6-5, with a possible D match to TRBD1 (6 bases). The specimen comprised peripheral blood, sampled in the first trimester of pregnancy. This clonotype originated in a female donor with multiple sclerosis, enrolled in a pregnancy study. CDR3 DNA sequence: TGTGCCACCCGACGAAAGACAGGTAACTCCTACGAGCAGTACTTC. Protein sequence: CATRRKTGNSYEQYF.